This T cell receptor beta chain was documented in a study of cytomegalovirus exposure and HLA in healthy donors. Turning to the study itself: The early release's HLA-typed donors yielded 65 million to 85 million unique TCRs. Assignment to the Caucasian-associated ancestry cluster applied to roughly 80% of the approximately 360 genotyped donors.

Vbeta (60) and Jbeta (13) primers were used in the PCR. Assay used: immunoSEQ multiplex PCR; TCRdb lists only in-frame clones, some missing. This sample has roughly 110,000 clones, with roughly 76% found just once. For this clone: Antigen: not known.

Findings and limits, study-wide: The number of N-insertions in an Asian-associated ancestry cluster was reportedly below the 666-donor mean in a later analysis. Links to common viral pathogens appeared, in a later analysis, for several of the most significant clusters.

CDR3 length equals 14 residues. CDR1 is SGHTA, CDR2 FQGNSA, per germline. V shed 5 bases and J 4 bases; nucleotides not matched to a gene: 7. The sequenced sample was PBMCs. V gene TRBV7-2 combines with J gene TRBJ2-7; 8 bases fit TRBD2. This receptor was obtained from a woman in her 50s in good health and CMV-seropositive. In nucleotides, the CDR3 is TGTGCCAGCAGCATCAGCGGGGGCGCTTACGAGCAGTACTTC. The encoded protein is CASSISGGAYEQYF.